This TCR beta chain was obtained from a study of shared clonotypes between healthy human individuals. Regarding the study as a whole: Generally, naive subsets (rather than memory subsets) showed larger estimated richness.

Of note for this clone: Its antigen is currently unknown.

TCRdb keeps only in-frame clones here, not all; method: immunoSEQ multiplex PCR. The table records 300,000 to 400,000 clones, roughly 87% of them present only once. Sample: memory CD8+ T cells sorted from blood. The subset denotes: CD45RO+ cells pooled with CCR7-negative TemRA cells. The source is a man aged 18 to 29 in good health.

The CDR3 region has the DNA TGTGCCAGCAGTGTGGGACAGGGCTATCAGCCCCAGCATTTT. Its protein product is CASSVGQGYQPQHF. The V and J genes are TRBV28 and TRBJ1-5; 9 nucleotides align to TRBD1. Trimming cost V 5 bases and J 5 bases; bases outside gene matches: 4. The germline V gene has CDR1 MDHEN and CDR2 SYDVKM. This CDR3 has 14 residues.